This TCR beta chain is drawn from a study of blood T cell repertoires in COVID-19. Profiling relied on immunoSEQ multiplex PCR, and the TCRdb table lists in-frame clones only, not all of them. The data contain some 76,000 clones, approximately 87% of them seen just once; the ten biggest clones take up roughly a sixth. The CDR3 spans 12 residues. With V trimmed by 5 bases and J by 14 bases, 4 bases remained unmatched. The germline V gene has CDR1 SGHTA and CDR2 FQGNSA. The V gene is TRBV7-2, the J gene TRBJ1-6; 9 bases line up with TRBD1. Sequenced: peripheral blood. This sequence originates from a man older than 75 in a cohort sampled during active COVID-19. CDR3 DNA: TGTGCCAGCAGCCCAAGGACAGGGGCCCTCCACTTT. It translates to CASSPRTGALHF. Using reference TRBV7-2 and TRBJ1-6 for the parts outside the CDR3, the full variable domain is GAGVSQSPSNKVTEKGKDVELRCDPISGHTALYWYRQSLGQGLEFLIYFQGNSAPDKSGLPSDRFSAERTGGSVSTLTIQRTQQEDSAVYLCASSPRTGALHFGNGTRLTVT.